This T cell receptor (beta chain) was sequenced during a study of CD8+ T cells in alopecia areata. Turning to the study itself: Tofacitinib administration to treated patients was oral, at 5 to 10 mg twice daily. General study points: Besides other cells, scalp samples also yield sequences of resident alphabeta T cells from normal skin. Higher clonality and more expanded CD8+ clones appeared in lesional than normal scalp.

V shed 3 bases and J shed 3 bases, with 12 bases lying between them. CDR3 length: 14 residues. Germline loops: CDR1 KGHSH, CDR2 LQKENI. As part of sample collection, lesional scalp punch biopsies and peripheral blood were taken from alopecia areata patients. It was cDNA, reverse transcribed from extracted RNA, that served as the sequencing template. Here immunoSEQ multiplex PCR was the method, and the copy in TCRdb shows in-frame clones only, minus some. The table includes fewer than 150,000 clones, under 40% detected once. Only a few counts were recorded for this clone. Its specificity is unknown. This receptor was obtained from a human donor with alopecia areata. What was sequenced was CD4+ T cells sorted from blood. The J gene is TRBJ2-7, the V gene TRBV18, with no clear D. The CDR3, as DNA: TGTGCCAGCTCACCGTCCCAGACTGGCTACGAGCAGTACTTC. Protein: CASSPSQTGYEQYF.